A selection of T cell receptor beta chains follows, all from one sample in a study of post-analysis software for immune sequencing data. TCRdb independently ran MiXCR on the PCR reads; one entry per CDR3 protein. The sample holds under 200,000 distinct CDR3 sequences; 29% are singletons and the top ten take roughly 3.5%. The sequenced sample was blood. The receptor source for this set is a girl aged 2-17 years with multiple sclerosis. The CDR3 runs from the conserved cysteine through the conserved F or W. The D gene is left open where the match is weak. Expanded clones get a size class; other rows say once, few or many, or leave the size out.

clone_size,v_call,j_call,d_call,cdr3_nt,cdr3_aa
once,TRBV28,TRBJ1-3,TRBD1,TGTGCCAGCAGTCTACCGGACAGGGGGCCTGGAAACACCATATATTTT,CASSLPDRGPGNTIYF
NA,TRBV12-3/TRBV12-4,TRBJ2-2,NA,TGTGCCAACAGTTTCGATCCCCCCGGGGAGCTGTTTTTT,CANSFDPPGELFF
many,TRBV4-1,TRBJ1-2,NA,TGCGCCAGCAGCCTCCGCCGGGATCCTAACTATGGCTACACCTTC,CASSLRRDPNYGYTF
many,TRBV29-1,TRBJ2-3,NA,TGCAGCACCACCCAGGGGACAGATACGCAGTATTTT,CSTTQGTDTQYF
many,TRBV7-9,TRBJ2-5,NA,TGTGCCAGCAGCCGACGGTCCCAAGAGACCCAGTACTTC,CASSRRSQETQYF
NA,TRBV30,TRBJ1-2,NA,TGTGCCTGGAGTGGGGGGGTTCGTGGCTACACCTTC,CAWSGGVRGYTF
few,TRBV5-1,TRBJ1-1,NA,TGCGCCAGCAGCCCGGGTGACGAGTTGCCGAACACTGAAGCTTTCTTT,CASSPGDELPNTEAFF
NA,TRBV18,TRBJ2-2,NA,TGTGCCAGCTCACCACCGTTGGGCAGGACGGACACCGGGGAGCTGTTTTTT,CASSPPLGRTDTGELFF
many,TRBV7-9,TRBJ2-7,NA,TGTGCCAGCAGCTCCGTGAGGACATCGGACGAGCAGTACTTC,CASSSVRTSDEQYF
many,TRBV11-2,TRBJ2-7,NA,TGTGCCAGCAGCCTGGGGGGAGGACAGTACTTC,CASSLGGGQYF
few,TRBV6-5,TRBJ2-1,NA,TGTGCCAGCAGTTTTTATCTCACCGATGAGCAGTTCTTC,CASSFYLTDEQFF
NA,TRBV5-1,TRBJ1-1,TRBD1,TGCGCCAGCAGCCGCCTACAGGACAGGGGATGGAAGACCCACACTGAAGCTTTCTTT,CASSRLQDRGWKTHTEAFF
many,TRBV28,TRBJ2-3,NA,TGTGCCAGCAGCCCCATGGGAGACACAGATACGCAGTATTTT,CASSPMGDTDTQYF
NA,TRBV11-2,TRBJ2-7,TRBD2,TGTGCCAGCTCCCCCGGGACTAGCGCCGAGCAGTACTTC,CASSPGTSAEQYF
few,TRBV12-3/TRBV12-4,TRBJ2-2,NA,TGTGCCAGCAGTTTTCAGGGTTATACCGGGGAGCTGTTTTTT,CASSFQGYTGELFF
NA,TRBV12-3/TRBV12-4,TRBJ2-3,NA,TGTGCCACGGGGCTTGGAGCTACGCGGTATTTT,CATGLGATRYF
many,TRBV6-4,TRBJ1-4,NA,TGTGCCAGCAGTGAAGATCGGGTAGATAATGAAAAACTGTTTTTT,CASSEDRVDNEKLFF
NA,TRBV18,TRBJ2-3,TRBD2,TGTGCCAGCTCACCGTTGGGACTAGCGGAATCGGGCACAGATACGCAGTATTTT,CASSPLGLAESGTDTQYF
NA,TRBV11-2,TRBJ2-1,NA,TGTGCCAGCAGGACATACGTAGGCGGGCACAGTGAGCAGTTCTTC,CASRTYVGGHSEQFF
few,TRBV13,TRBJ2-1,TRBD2,TGTGCCAGCAGCTTAGCACCTAGCGGGGGGTACCTCCCCAATGAGCAGTTCTTC,CASSLAPSGGYLPNEQFF
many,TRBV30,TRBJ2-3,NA,TGTGCCTGGAGTGTACTGGATACGCAGTATTTT,CAWSVLDTQYF
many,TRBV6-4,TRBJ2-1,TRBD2,TGTGCCAGCAGGCCTAGCGGGGGGGAGTCCCGTGGCTCCTACAATGAGCAGTTCTTC,CASRPSGGESRGSYNEQFF
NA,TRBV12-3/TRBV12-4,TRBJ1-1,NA,TGTGCCAGCAGTAAGACAGCAATGAACACTGAAGCTTTCTTT,CASSKTAMNTEAFF
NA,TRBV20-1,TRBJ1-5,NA,TGCAGTGCCACCCTGACAGGCTCTTTGTTACGGCCCCAGCATTTT,CSATLTGSLLRPQHF
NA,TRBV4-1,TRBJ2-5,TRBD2,TGCGCCAGCAGCCCCAGCGGGAGTCGGTACAATGAGCAGTACTTC,CASSPSGSRYNEQYF
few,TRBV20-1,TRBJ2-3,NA,TGCAGTGCAAGGACACGCACAGATACGCAGTATTTT,CSARTRTDTQYF
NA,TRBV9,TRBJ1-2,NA,TGTGCCAGCAGCGTAGGGGGGGCTAGGGGCTACACCTTC,CASSVGGARGYTF
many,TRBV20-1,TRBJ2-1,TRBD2,TGCAGTGCCACTAGCGGGGACTACAATGAGCAGTTCTTC,CSATSGDYNEQFF
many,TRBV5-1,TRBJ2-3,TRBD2,TGCGCCAGCAGCTTGTTGCTAGCGGGAGTTCAGGCAGATACGCAGTATTTT,CASSLLLAGVQADTQYF
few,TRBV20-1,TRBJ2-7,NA,TGCAGTGCTAGAGATCACTCGCGGGGAATTACCGAGCAGTACTTC,CSARDHSRGITEQYF
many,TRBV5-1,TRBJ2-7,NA,TGCGCCAGCAGCTTGGCCATGGGCGAGCAGTACTTC,CASSLAMGEQYF
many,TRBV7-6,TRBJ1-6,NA,TGTGCCAGCAGCTTAGCGCAGGGCCCTAATTCACCCCTCCACTTT,CASSLAQGPNSPLHF
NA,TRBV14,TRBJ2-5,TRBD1,TGTGCCAGCAGCCACCGAATAACAGGGGGAGTAGAGACCCAGTACTTC,CASSHRITGGVETQYF
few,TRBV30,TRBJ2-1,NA,TGTGCCTGGAGAGGGGTAGGGGGGCGCGCCTACAATGAGCAGTTCTTC,CAWRGVGGRAYNEQFF
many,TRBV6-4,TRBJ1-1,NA,TGTGCCAGCAGCCTCACGGGGGACACTGAAGCTTTCTTT,CASSLTGDTEAFF
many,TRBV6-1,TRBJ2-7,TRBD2,TGTGCCAGCAGCAAAGGACTAGCGGGATCCCTCGGATACGAGCAGTACTTC,CASSKGLAGSLGYEQYF
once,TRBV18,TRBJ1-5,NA,TGTGCCAGCTCGCGGACAGTTAATAGCAATCAGCCCCAGCATTTT,CASSRTVNSNQPQHF
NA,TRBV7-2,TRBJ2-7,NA,TGTGCCAGCTCTGAGAGGCCCCTTTTGAACGGCGAGCAGTACTTC,CASSERPLLNGEQYF
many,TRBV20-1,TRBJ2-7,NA,TGCAGTGCCAGAGCGGGTTGGGAGCAGTACTTC,CSARAGWEQYF
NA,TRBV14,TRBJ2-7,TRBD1,TGTGCCAGCAGCCAAGAGGACAGGGCCTACGAGCAGTACTTC,CASSQEDRAYEQYF
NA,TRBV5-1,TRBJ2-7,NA,TGCGCCAGCAGCTCCGACTGCGAGCAGTACTTC,CASSSDCEQYF
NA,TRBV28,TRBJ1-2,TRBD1,TGTGCCAGCAGTCCGGGACAGTGGAACTATGGCTACACCTTC,CASSPGQWNYGYTF
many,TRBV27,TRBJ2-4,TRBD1,TGTGCCAGCAGTTTATTGGCCGGGACAGGGGGCATTCAGTACTTC,CASSLLAGTGGIQYF
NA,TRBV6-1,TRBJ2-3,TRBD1,TGTGCCAGCAGTGAAAGGCGACAGGGGCTGACAGATACGCAGTATTTT,CASSERRQGLTDTQYF
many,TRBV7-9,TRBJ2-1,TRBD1,TGTGCCAGCAGCCTCCTAGGGGGCGAGCAGTTCTTC,CASSLLGGEQFF
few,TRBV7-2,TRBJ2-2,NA,TGTGCCAGCAGCTTACTAGGGTACACCGGGGAGCTGTTTTTT,CASSLLGYTGELFF
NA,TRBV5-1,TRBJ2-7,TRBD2,TGCGCCAGCAGCAGGGACTACGCGAACGGCGGGGAGCAGTACTTC,CASSRDYANGGEQYF